This TCR beta chain was recovered during a study of vaccination effects on CD4 cells after COVID-19 (dated by TCRdb to 2022 to 2024). General notes on the study: Each participant got two doses of an mRNA SARS-CoV-2 vaccine, either BNT162b2 or mRNA-1273. In the study, cultures from other donors were sequenced using the Oncomine TCR Beta short-read assay on an Illumina iSeq 100. The full study included around nine COVID-19 convalescent patients and a few SARS-CoV-2-naive healthy vaccine recipients. SARS-CoV-2 spike-specific CD4+ TCR repertoires from before and after mRNA vaccination were compared in COVID-19 convalescent patients and in infection-naive vaccine recipients. Overall study outcomes, separate from this receptor: Only a small number of convalescent patients were included, and no early post-infection timepoints were available, which limited the study. In healthy vaccine recipients, vaccine-induced clones were almost all SARS-CoV-2 mono-reactive, with only 1 of 255 cross-reactive with common cold coronaviruses. Both infection-induced and vaccine-induced clones contracted markedly at late post-vaccination timepoints, which is consistent with waning T cell responses.

V trim: 3 bases; J trim: 6 bases; unmatched bases: 8. The CDR3 goes from the cysteine to the phenylalanine over 14 residues. CDR3 DNA is the only sequence kept; it has 42 bases, read in frame from the first base. In the germline V gene, CDR1 corresponds to SGHTA and CDR2 to FQGNSA. In the ViraFEST assay, PBMC were stimulated with viral peptide pools, and TCR sequencing was then used to find antigen-specific CD4+ T cell clonotypes based on their expansion. After less than 13 days of culture, CD4+ T cells were isolated with the EasySep CD4+ T cell isolation kit. The absence of prior SARS-CoV-2 infection in healthy vaccine recipients was confirmed by negative nucleocapsid antibodies before and after vaccination. Some 2 million PBMC per well were cultured in IMDM with around 5% human AB serum, 8 to 10 IU/ml IL-2 and gentamicin, plus 10 ug/ml peptides. On days 3 and 7, half of the culture medium was replaced with fresh IL-2-containing medium. Unless noted otherwise, every peptide stimulation condition was cultured in triplicate wells. PBMC were separated from whole blood using Ficoll-Paque Plus gradient centrifugation and were then either cryopreserved at -140C or used fresh. Overlapping peptide pools spanned the spike proteins of SARS-CoV-2 and the common cold coronaviruses HCoV-NL63, HCoV-OC43 and HCoV-229E. The QIAamp micro DNA kit was used to extract genomic DNA from the cultured CD4+ T cells.

Libraries were made using the immunoSEQ multiplex PCR assay. DNA from the CD4+ T cells that had been cultured and isolated underwent TCR beta CDR3 sequencing. The study's own analysis went as follows. Non-productive TCR sequences were removed, reads were trimmed to the CDR3 region, and CDR3s of at least 7 amino acids were retained. The MANAFEST web app was used to identify antigen-specific clonotypes by comparing expansion in peptide wells with expansion in reference cultures. To be called positive, a clone needed expansion at FDR<0.05 compared with the reference and with all other wells, an odds ratio greater than 5, and a frequency greater than 0.1% in two replicate wells. Cross-reactive clonotypes were defined as significantly expanded in SARS-CoV-2 spike wells and in at least one common cold coronavirus spike condition. CDR3 similarity was assessed by Levenshtein distance with the stringdist R package, and unrooted trees were built with ape in R 3.6.1. The immuneACCESS repertoire file appears here via TCRdb, limited to in-frame rearrangements. These files lack a portion of the clones; in checked studies, under half of the deficit traces to unresolved V genes, and the cause of the others is not known. The V and J calls and clone size come from that table; D and trimming were worked out from the DNA. A total of some 22,000 clones appear in this sample, just under 75% of them only once. The biggest ten clones account for roughly 3.5% of the sample.

As regards this clone: Its antigen is currently not known. The input lacks base qualities; no much larger clone sits a single base away.

This clonotype was obtained from a human donor who received a COVID-19 vaccine. The receptor chain draws on TRBV7-2 and TRBJ2-7, with TRBD2 matching 7 junction bases. Sequencing was performed on CD4+ T cells from PBMCs cultured with SARS-CoV-2 spike peptides, taken before COVID-19 vaccination. This sample's cell subset or site label indicates: SARS-CoV-2 spike overlapping peptide pool stimulation. For the CDR3, the sequence is CASSFLSGGSEQYF. The sequence in DNA is TGTGCCAGCAGCTTTCTGTCGGGAGGAAGCGAGCAGTACTTC.